One and the same sample provided the 13 T cell receptor beta chains below, sequenced in a study of regulatory T cells in long-lasting Graves disease. Library construction for TCR beta used iRepertoire HTBI primers and Arm-PCR of CDR3 regions. TCRdb independently ran MiXCR on the multiplex PCR reads; one entry per CDR3 protein. The data contain over 400,000 distinct CDR3 sequences, approximately 14% of them seen just once; the ten biggest clones take up about a sixth. The time point here: newly diagnosed GD, antithyroid drugs for less than 3 months. The TCR library used RNA extracted from PBMCs. In addition, the sample was reused for a study of T cells in Graves' hyperthyroidism and ophthalmopathy.

Sequencing was performed on peripheral blood mononuclear cells (PBMCs), taken at new diagnosis, from a patient treated with antithyroid drugs. The receptors here all came from a woman aged 45-60 years with Graves disease.

V and J are TRBV20-1 and TRBJ1-1, with 7 bases matching TRBD1. Germline V gives CDR1 DFQATT, CDR2 SNEGSKA (reference sequence). The CDR3 is made up of 16 amino acids. Germline trimming cut 0 bases from V and 1 base from J; bases unmatched to any gene: 8. The CDR3 loop is CSARDPLDRANTEAFF. For the CDR3, the DNA is TGCAGTGCTAGAGATCCCCTAGACAGGGCGAACACTGAAGCTTTCTTT.

This clonotype occurred many times. The genes are TRBV18 and TRBJ2-3; D is unclear. The germline V gene encodes CDR1 KGHSH and CDR2 LQKENI. The CDR3 is 14 residues long. Trimming took 3 bases from V and 2 from J, leaving 9 bases between them. In DNA, the CDR3 is TGTGCCAGCTCACCGGAGAGCCACACAGATACGCAGTATTTT. This sequence encodes CASSPESHTDTQYF.

This chain connects TRBV20-1 to TRBJ2-7; 9 bases are a match to TRBD1. CDR1 is DFQATT, CDR2 SNEGSKA, per germline (reference sequence). V was pared by 3 bases and J by 3 bases, with 12 bases of the junction left unmatched. This CDR3 is built from 16 residues. In DNA form, the CDR3 reads TGCAGTGCTAGTTTACCTACAGGGGGCAATGTCTACGAGCAGTACTTC. Protein product: CSASLPTGGNVYEQYF.

The chain combines TRBV25-1 with TRBJ2-1; D might be TRBD1 or TRBD2, each matching 5 bases. Germline CDR1 reads MGHDK; CDR2 reads SYGVNS. The CDR3 totals 17 residues. Between the trimmed V and J ends, which lost 10 bases and 0 bases, there was a span of 22 bases. The CDR3 nucleotides read TGTGCCACAGCGCTGTGGGGAGCTGACAGCTCCTACAATGAGCAGTTCTTC. This encodes CATALWGADSSYNEQFF. The full variable domain, in which reference TRBV25-1 and TRBJ2-1 provide the parts outside the CDR3, is EADIYQTPRYLVIGTGKKITLECSQTMGHDKMYWYQQDPGMELHLIHYSYGVNSTEKGDLSSESTVSRIRTEHFPLTLESARPSHTSQYLCATALWGADSSYNEQFFGPGTRLTVL.

This clonotype was recorded a few times. The chain combines TRBV19 with TRBJ2-1; D is undetermined. This CDR3 is 13 amino acids long. The V gene's germline CDR1 is LNHDA and CDR2 SQIVND (reference sequence). Trimming removed 3 bases from V and 3 bases from J, with 6 bases in between. The DNA for the CDR3 is TGTGCCAGTAGTATGCGAGGCTACAATGAGCAGTTCTTC. Encoded protein: CASSMRGYNEQFF.

This clonotype was observed a few times. The chain uses TRBV2 and TRBJ1-6, with a tentative D call TRBD1 (6 bases). Germline-derived CDR1 and CDR2 are SNHLY and FYNNEI. The CDR3 loop spans 12 amino acids. V gave up 6 bases and J gave up 11 bases, with 11 bases separating them. CDR3 nucleotide sequence: TGTGCCAGCAGCGCCCAGGGGCCACCCCTCCACTTT. Its translation is CASSAQGPPLHF. Together with reference TRBV2 and TRBJ1-6, the CDR3 gives the full variable domain: EPEVTQTPSHQVTQMGQEVILRCVPISNHLYFYWYRQILGQKVEFLVSFYNNEISEKSEIFDDQFSVERPDGSNFTLKIRSTKLEDSAMYFCASSAQGPPLHFGNGTRLTVT.

This clonotype was observed many times. The chain is built from TRBV29-1 and TRBJ1-5, with 7 bases identical to TRBD1. J was trimmed by 5 bases and V by 4 bases; bases with no gene match: 2. The CDR3 runs 12 residues. The germline CDR1 and CDR2 sequences are SQVTM and ANQGSEA. DNA for the CDR3: TGCAGCGTTGGACAGGGTGATCAGCCCCAGCATTTT. It translates to CSVGQGDQPQHF. The variable domain in full, completed from reference TRBV29-1 and TRBJ1-5, reads SAVISQKPSRDICQRGTSLTIQCQVDSQVTMMFWYRQQPGQSLTLIATANQGSEATYESGFVIDKFPISRPNLTFSTLTVSNMSPEDSSIYLCSVGQGDQPQHFGDGTRLSIL.

The V and J genes are TRBV5-1 and TRBJ2-1, with TRBD1 matching over 8 bases. The CDR3 is 16 residues long. Germline V CDR1 and CDR2: SGHRS, YFSETQ. After removal of 0 bases from V and 4 bases from J, the junction contained 6 bases not matched to a gene. The CDR3 region is CASSLAPGQVYNEQFF. CDR3 sequence (DNA): TGCGCCAGCAGCTTGGCCCCGGGACAGGTATACAATGAGCAGTTCTTC.

This clonotype has a count of ten or more. The chain uses TRBV29-1 and TRBJ2-7; TRBD1 agrees at 10 bases. The CDR3 totals 14 residues. With 4 bases clipped from V and 6 bases from J, the junction kept 9 bases outside the gene matches. Germline V CDR1 and CDR2: SQVTM, ANQGSEA. CDR3: CSVAGTGESSEQYF. The CDR3 coding sequence is TGCAGCGTTGCCGGGACAGGGGAGAGTAGCGAGCAGTACTTC.

This clonotype was seen many times. The V and J genes are TRBV27 and TRBJ2-1; D uncertain. From germline, CDR1 is MNHEY and CDR2 SMNVEV (reference sequence). The CDR3 is 13 residues long. Trimming removed 3 bases at V and 4 bases at J, with 7 bases between. The CDR3 spells CASSLGDYNEQFF. The DNA of the CDR3 is TGTGCCAGCAGTTTGGGTGATTACAATGAGCAGTTCTTC.

The chain has TRBV3-1 and TRBJ2-7; D might be TRBD1 (6 bases). The CDR3 consists of 15 residues. The germline V gene encodes CDR1 LGHDT and CDR2 YNNKEL (reference sequence). Trimming pared 1 base from V and 4 bases from J, leaving 14 bases between. CDR3 loop: CASSQVAGVIYEQYF. CDR3 in DNA: TGTGCCAGCAGCCAAGTGGCAGGGGTAATTTACGAGCAGTACTTC.

In regard to this clonotype: Just one base apart from a much larger clone, this may be a read error. The chain couples TRBV6-2 or TRBV6-3 to TRBJ1-5; perhaps TRBD1 as D (5 bases). The germline CDR1 and CDR2 sequences are MNHEY and SVGEGT. Trimming removed 8 bases at V and 0 bases at J, with 8 bases between. CDR3 size: 13 residues. This CDR3 reads CASRQFSNQPQHF. CDR3 coding DNA: TGTGCCAGCCGACAGTTTAGCAATCAGCCCCAGCATTTT.

This clonotype appeared a few times. For the CDR3, the DNA is TGTGCCAGGGGGATACCGCCCGAAGGTTTAGATAGGAGTCAGCCCCAGCATTTT. Translation gives CARGIPPEGLDRSQPQHF. The V gene is TRBV19, the J gene TRBJ1-5; D not resolved. The CDR3 consists of 18 residues. With 9 bases removed from V and 6 bases from J, the gap between germline ends came to 30 bases. Looked up from germline, CDR1 is LNHDA and CDR2 is SQIVND (reference sequence). Based on the CDR3 plus reference TRBV19 and TRBJ1-5, the full variable domain is DGGITQSPKYLFRKEGQNVTLSCEQNLNHDAMYWYRQDPGQGLRLIYYSQIVNDFQKGDIAEGYSVSREKKESFPLTVTSAQKNPTAFYLCARGIPPEGLDRSQPQHFGDGTRLSIL.